This TCR beta chain was obtained from a study of technical replicates of blood from a handful of donors. CDR3 length: 17 residues. Germline V lookup: CDR1 SGHRS, CDR2 YFSETQ. The V gene end was trimmed by 4 bases and the J gene end by 9 bases; junction bases not matched to a gene: 12. Libraries were prepared by immunoSEQ multiplex PCR; TCRdb keeps only in-frame clonotypes and omits some of them. The sample carries more than 95,000 clones, approximately 95% recorded once. The V gene is TRBV5-1, the J gene TRBJ2-1; 14 bases line up with TRBD2. Sequencing was done on a sample of T cells isolated from PBMCs. This receptor was taken from a human donor in good health. In nucleotides, the CDR3 is TGCGCCAGCAGCAGTGGGTCGGGACTAGCGGGAGATATTGAGCAGTTCTTC. Its protein is CASSSGSGLAGDIEQFF.